This T cell receptor beta chain derives from a study of T-cell reconstitution after alpha-beta-depleted transplantation in children. In its sample, this clonotype was seen many times. Library preparation (for TCRbeta) was performed with unique molecular identifiers. In TCRdb, the PCR reads were re-called with MiXCR into one record per CDR3 protein. Of 450,000 to 600,000 distinct CDR3 sequences listed, approximately 16% are singletons. This CDR3 spans 12 amino acids. The ends lost 6 bases at V and 6 bases at J; junction bases unmatched: 2. This sequence originates from a human donor who donated a stem cell graft to a child with acute lymphoblastic leukemia. The starting material was PBMCs from the stem cell graft donor, obtained from the stem cell graft. The chain employs TRBV12-3 or TRBV12-4 and TRBJ1-5, with 7 bases fitting TRBD1. The CDR3 protein is CASRNRGQPQHF. Written as DNA, the CDR3 is TGTGCCAGCAGAAACAGGGGTCAGCCCCAGCATTTT.